This record concerns one TCR beta chain sequence. This clone was recorded only once. Its cognate antigen has yet to be identified. Per-base quality was not reported, and no clone a single base away is much larger than it. The CDR3 measures 15 amino acids from cysteine to phenylalanine. Of all the DNA, just the CDR3 is kept, 45 bases in frame from base 1. Deletion took 3 bases off V and 1 base off J, with a span of 14 bases between the germline ends. As encoded in the germline V gene, CDR1 is SGHRS while CDR2 is YFSETQ. These data belong to a study of CD4+ T cells in melanoma (dated by TCRdb to the early 2020s). With respect to the entire study: Neoantigen-specific CD4+ T cells in human melanoma were investigated in the study.

The donors were people with melanoma. Overall results and qualifications from the work: The report described a correlation between neoantigen-specific CD4+ T cells and the function of CD8+ T cells, macrophages and B cells. Neoantigen-specific CD4+ T cells in melanoma were reported to have a range of differentiation states.

Library preparation used the immunoSEQ multiplex PCR assay. Drawn from immuneACCESS, this table holds only the in-frame rearrangements with V and J called that TCRdb kept. Clones are partly lost; checked studies trace under half to an unresolved V gene and leave the rest unexplained. The sample data list 13,000 or so clones, and approximately 71% of these were observed just once. Of the sample, 15% to 20% falls within the top ten clones. The receptor comes from a human donor with melanoma. Source material: cells from a culture (not recorded whether cultured in vitro). The V and J genes are TRBV5-1 and TRBJ2-7; the D assignment is uncertain and may be TRBD1 or TRBD2, with 7 bases supporting each. The nucleotide sequence reads TGCGCCAGCAGCTGGCTCCAGGGGGGGTCCTACGAGCAGTACTTC. Its product reads: CASSWLQGGSYEQYF.